The clone carrying this TCR beta chain was picked up many times. The CDR3 contains 13 residues. After removal of 8 bases from V and 4 bases from J, the junction contained 7 bases not matched to a gene. Germline values: CDR1 LNHDA, CDR2 SQIVND (reference sequence). These data belong to a study of T cells after yellow fever vaccination. MiXCR, applied by TCRdb to the 5' RACE reads, yields one record per CDR3 protein. This sample has about 310,000 distinct CDR3 sequences; around 4% occur once, and the top ten carry roughly a quarter. This material consisted of PBMCs, taken on the day of the yellow fever booster vaccination. The rearrangement joins TRBV19 to TRBJ2-7; 8 nucleotides line up with TRBD1. The clonotype was recovered from a man younger than 35 who received the YFV17D yellow fever vaccine. The CDR3: CASSRGRMYEQYF. The DNA of the CDR3 is TGTGCCAGTTCCAGGGGGCGCATGTACGAGCAGTACTTC.